This T cell receptor (beta chain) was sequenced in a study of OX40 agonist ivuxolimab in advanced cancers. Looked up from germline, CDR1 is SGHDN and CDR2 is FVKESK. The CDR3 has 15 amino acids. J gave up 7 bases and V 5 bases, and 6 bases lay outside the gene matches. This table comes from immunoSEQ multiplex PCR, and its TCRdb copy is limited to in-frame clones, with some not included. The data contain tens of thousands of clones, just over 85% of them seen just once; the ten biggest clones take up over 1.5%. This clone was detected once. The antigen remains undetermined. Baseline was the first blood sampling point, followed by cycle 4 day 1 and cycle 7 day 1. Study-level points and caveats: Fewer expanded clones were found on average in CD4+ than in CD8+ T cells. Clonal expansion was seen in CD4+ and CD8+ blood T cells by week 6 at 0.1 to 3.0 mg/kg.

The clonotype comes from an adult with an advanced solid tumor such as melanoma, head and neck, liver or kidney cancer. This chain joins TRBV14 and TRBJ1-4, with 11 bases matching TRBD1. The sample here was CD4+ or CD8+ T cells sorted from blood, taken in a trial of the OX40 agonist ivuxolimab. The CDR3 here is CASSVRTGGSEKLFF. In nucleotides, the CDR3 is TGTGCCAGCAGCGTACGGACAGGGGGCAGTGAAAAACTGTTTTTT.